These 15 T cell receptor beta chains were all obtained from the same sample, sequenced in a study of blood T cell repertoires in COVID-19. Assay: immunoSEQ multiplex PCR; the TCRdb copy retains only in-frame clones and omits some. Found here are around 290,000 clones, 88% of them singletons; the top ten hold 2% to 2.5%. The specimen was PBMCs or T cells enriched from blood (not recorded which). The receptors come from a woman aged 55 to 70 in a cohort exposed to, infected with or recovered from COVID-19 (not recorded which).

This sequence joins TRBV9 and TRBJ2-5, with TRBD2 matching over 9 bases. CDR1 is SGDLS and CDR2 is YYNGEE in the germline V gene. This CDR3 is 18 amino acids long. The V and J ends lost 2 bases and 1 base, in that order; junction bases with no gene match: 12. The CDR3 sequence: CASSVSLAGTGAQETQYF. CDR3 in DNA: TGTGCCAGCAGCGTGAGTCTAGCGGGGACGGGGGCCCAAGAGACCCAGTACTTC.

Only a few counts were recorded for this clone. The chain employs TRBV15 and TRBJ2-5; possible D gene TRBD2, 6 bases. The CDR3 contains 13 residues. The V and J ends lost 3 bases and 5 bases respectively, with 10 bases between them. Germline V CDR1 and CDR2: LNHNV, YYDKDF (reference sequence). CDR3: CATSRGGGETQYF. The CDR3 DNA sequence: TGTGCCACCAGCAGGGGGGGTGGGGAGACCCAGTACTTC.

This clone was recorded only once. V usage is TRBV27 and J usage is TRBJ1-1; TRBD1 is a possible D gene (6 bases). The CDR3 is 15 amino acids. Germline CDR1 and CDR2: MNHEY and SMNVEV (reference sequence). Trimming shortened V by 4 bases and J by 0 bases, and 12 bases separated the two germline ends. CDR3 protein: CASSSLGAVNTEAFF. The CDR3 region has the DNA TGTGCCAGCAGTTCTCTGGGGGCGGTGAACACTGAAGCTTTCTTT.

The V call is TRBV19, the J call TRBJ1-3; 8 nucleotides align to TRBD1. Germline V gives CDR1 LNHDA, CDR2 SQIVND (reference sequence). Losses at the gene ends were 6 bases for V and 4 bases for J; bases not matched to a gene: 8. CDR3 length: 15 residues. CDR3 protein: CASSTVRGPGNTIYF. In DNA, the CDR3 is TGTGCCAGTAGCACCGTCAGGGGGCCCGGAAACACCATATATTTT.

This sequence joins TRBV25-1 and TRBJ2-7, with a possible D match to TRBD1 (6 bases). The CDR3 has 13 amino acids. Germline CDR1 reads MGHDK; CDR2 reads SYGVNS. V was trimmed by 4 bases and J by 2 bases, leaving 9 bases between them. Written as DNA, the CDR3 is TGTGCCAGCAGTGCTACAGGGACCTACGAGCAGTACTTC. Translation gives CASSATGTYEQYF.

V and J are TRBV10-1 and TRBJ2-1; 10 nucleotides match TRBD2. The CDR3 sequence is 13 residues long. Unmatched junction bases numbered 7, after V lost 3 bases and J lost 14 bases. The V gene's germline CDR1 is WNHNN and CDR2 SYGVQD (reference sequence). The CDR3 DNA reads TGCGCCAGCAGTGAATCGCTGGGGACTAGCGAGTTCTTC. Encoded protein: CASSESLGTSEFF.

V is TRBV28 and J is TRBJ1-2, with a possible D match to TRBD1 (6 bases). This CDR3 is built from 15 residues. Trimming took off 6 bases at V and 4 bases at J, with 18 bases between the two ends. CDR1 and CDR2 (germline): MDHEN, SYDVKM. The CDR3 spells CASSLPVGGAYGYTF. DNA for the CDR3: TGTGCCAGCAGCCTACCTGTCGGGGGGGCCTATGGCTACACCTTC.

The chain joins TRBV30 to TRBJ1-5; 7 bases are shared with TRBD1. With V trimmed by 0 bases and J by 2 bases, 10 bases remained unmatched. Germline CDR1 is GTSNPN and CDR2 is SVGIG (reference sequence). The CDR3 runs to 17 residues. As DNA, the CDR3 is TGTGCCTGGAGTGTAGACAGGGTGGGAGTAGGCAATCAGCCCCAGCATTTT. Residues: CAWSVDRVGVGNQPQHF. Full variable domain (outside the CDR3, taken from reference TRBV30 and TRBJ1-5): SQTIHQWPATLVQPVGSPLSLECTVEGTSNPNLYWYRQAAGRGLQLLFYSVGIGQISSEVPQNLSASRPQDRQFILSSKKLLLSDSGFYLCAWSVDRVGVGNQPQHFGDGTRLSIL.

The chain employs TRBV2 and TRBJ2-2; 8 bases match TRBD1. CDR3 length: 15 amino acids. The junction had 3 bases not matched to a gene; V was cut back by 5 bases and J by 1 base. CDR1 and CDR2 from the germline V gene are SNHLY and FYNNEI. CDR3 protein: CASSRQGKNTGELFF. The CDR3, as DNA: TGTGCCAGCAGTCGACAGGGGAAGAACACCGGGGAGCTGTTTTTT. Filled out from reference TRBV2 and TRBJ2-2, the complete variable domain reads EPEVTQTPSHQVTQMGQEVILRCVPISNHLYFYWYRQILGQKVEFLVSFYNNEISEKSEIFDDQFSVERPDGSNFTLKIRSTKLEDSAMYFCASSRQGKNTGELFFGEGSRLTVL.

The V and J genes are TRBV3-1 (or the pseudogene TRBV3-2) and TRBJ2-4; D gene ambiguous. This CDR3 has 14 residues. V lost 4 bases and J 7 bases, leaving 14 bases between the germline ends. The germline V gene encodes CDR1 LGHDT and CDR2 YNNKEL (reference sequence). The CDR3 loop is CASSPPIKANIQYF. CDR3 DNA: TGTGCCAGCAGCCCACCTATTAAAGCTAACATTCAGTACTTC.

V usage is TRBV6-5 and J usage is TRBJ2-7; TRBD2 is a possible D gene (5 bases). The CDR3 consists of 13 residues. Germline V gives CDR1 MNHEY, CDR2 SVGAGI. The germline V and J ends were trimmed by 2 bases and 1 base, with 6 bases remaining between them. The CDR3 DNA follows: TGTGCCAGCAGTTACCCGGGGTCCTACGAGCAGTACTTC. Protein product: CASSYPGSYEQYF.

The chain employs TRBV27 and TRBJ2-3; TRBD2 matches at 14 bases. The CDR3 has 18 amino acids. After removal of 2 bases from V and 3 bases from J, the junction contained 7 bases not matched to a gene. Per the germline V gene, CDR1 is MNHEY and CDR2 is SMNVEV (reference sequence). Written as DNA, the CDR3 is TGTGCCAGCAGTTTACGCGCCGGGACTAGCGGGAGAACAGATACGCAGTATTTT. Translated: CASSLRAGTSGRTDTQYF.

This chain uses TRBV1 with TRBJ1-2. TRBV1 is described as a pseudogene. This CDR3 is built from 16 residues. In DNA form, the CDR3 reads TGCACCAGCAGCCAAGATGGTAAGCATCTCAACTATGGCTACACCTTC. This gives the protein CTSSQDGKHLNYGYTF.

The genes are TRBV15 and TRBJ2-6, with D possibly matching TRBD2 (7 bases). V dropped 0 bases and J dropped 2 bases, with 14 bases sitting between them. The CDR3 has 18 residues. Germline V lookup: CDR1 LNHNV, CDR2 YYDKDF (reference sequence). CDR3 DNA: TGTGCCACCAGCAGAGAGATCGGGGGGCGGACTGGGGCCAACGTCCTGACTTTC. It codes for CATSREIGGRTGANVLTF.

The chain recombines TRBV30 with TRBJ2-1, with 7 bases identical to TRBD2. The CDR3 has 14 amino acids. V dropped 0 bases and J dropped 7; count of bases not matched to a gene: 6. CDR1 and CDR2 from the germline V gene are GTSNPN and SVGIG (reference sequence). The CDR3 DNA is TGTGCCTGGAGTGTCGGGCGGGAGTTTAATGAGCAGTTCTTC. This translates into CAWSVGREFNEQFF. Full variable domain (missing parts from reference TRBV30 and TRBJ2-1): SQTIHQWPATLVQPVGSPLSLECTVEGTSNPNLYWYRQAAGRGLQLLFYSVGIGQISSEVPQNLSASRPQDRQFILSSKKLLLSDSGFYLCAWSVGREFNEQFFGPGTRLTVL.